This T cell receptor beta chain comes out of a study of T-cell reconstitution after alpha-beta-depleted transplantation in children. Preparing the TCRbeta library involved the use of unique molecular identifiers. TCRdb redid the calling of the PCR reads with MiXCR, one entry per CDR3 protein. Among about 200,000 distinct CDR3 sequences listed, 7.5% to 9.5% were seen once. Findings and limits, study-wide: Newly generated T cells supplied most T-cell counts and diversity one year post-transplant.

About this clonotype itself: Its antigen is currently unknown.

The specimen comprised PBMCs, mostly from graft donor cells, sampled 360 days after TCRalphabeta/CD19-depleted stem cell transplant. The clonotype was recovered from a male patient under 10 years old who had a stem cell transplant for acute myeloid leukemia, so the T cells may come from the graft donor.

The CDR3 spells CSVLGGQETQYF. CDR3 nucleotides: TGCAGCGTGCTGGGGGGCCAAGAGACCCAGTACTTC. This sequence joins TRBV29-1 and TRBJ2-5; weak D call: TRBD2 (6 bases). This CDR3 spans 12 amino acids. Per the germline V gene, CDR1 is SQVTM and CDR2 is ANQGSEA. V was shortened by 6 bases and J by 1 base, with 9 bases between the two germline ends.